A selection of T cell receptor beta chains follows, all from one sample in a study of CD8+ T cells in alopecia areata. Clones were sequenced by immunoSEQ multiplex PCR, and TCRdb holds only the in-frame ones, with some missing. The profile covers approximately 180,000 clones, with roughly 60% appearing a single time and 1.5% to 2% taken by the ten largest. Sample: CD4+ T cells sorted from blood, taken at week 0. Receptor source: a human donor with alopecia areata. CDR3s include the opening cysteine and the closing phenylalanine or tryptophan. Fields, in order: CDR3 DNA, CDR3 protein, J gene, V gene, D gene, clone size. A D gene is named only where the DNA matches it firmly. Not every row has a clone size; where given, it reads once, few, many or a size class.

cdr3_nt: TGTGCCAGCAGTGGATCATACAATGAGCAGTTCTTC
cdr3_aa: CASSGSYNEQFF
j_call: TRBJ2-1
v_call: TRBV25-1
d_call: -
clone_size: -

cdr3_nt: TGTGCCAGCTCACCCGTCGACAGGGGGGAGACCCAGTACTTC
cdr3_aa: CASSPVDRGETQYF
j_call: TRBJ2-5
v_call: TRBV18
d_call: TRBD1
clone_size: -

cdr3_nt: TGTGCCAGCACTCAACGGGGGGGCCCAGATACGCAGTATTTT
cdr3_aa: CASTQRGGPDTQYF
j_call: TRBJ2-3
v_call: TRBV6-1
d_call: TRBD2
clone_size: -

cdr3_nt: TGTGCCAGCACCCCAAGTTTGGTAGCGGATGAGCAGTTCTTC
cdr3_aa: CASTPSLVADEQFF
j_call: TRBJ2-1
v_call: TRBV27
d_call: -
clone_size: -

cdr3_nt: TGTGCCAGCAGCCCCCTACTGAGCTCTGGGGCCAACGTCCTGACTTTC
cdr3_aa: CASSPLLSSGANVLTF
j_call: TRBJ2-6
v_call: TRBV9
d_call: -
clone_size: few

cdr3_nt: TGTGCCAGCAGCTTGGAATGGAATGAGCAGTTCTTC
cdr3_aa: CASSLEWNEQFF
j_call: TRBJ2-1
v_call: TRBV5-6
d_call: -
clone_size: few

cdr3_nt: TGTGCCTGTGAAGGGGGGGCCTATGGCTACACCTTC
cdr3_aa: CACEGGAYGYTF
j_call: TRBJ1-2
v_call: TRBV30
d_call: -
clone_size: -

cdr3_nt: TGTGCCAGCAGCCAAGCTAGAGATGCGAATGAGCAGTTCTTC
cdr3_aa: CASSQARDANEQFF
j_call: TRBJ2-1
v_call: TRBV4-2
d_call: -
clone_size: -

cdr3_nt: TGTGCCAGCAGCGCTACGTCCCTTCCCTACGAGCAGTACTTC
cdr3_aa: CASSATSLPYEQYF
j_call: TRBJ2-7
v_call: TRBV9
d_call: -
clone_size: -

cdr3_nt: TGTGCCAGCAGCTTGGAGACAGGTCACAAAAACATTCAGTACTTC
cdr3_aa: CASSLETGHKNIQYF
j_call: TRBJ2-4
v_call: TRBV5-6
d_call: -
clone_size: -

cdr3_nt: TGCGCCAGCAGCCGCGCCGGAGGTGGGGCCAACGTCCTGACTTTC
cdr3_aa: CASSRAGGGANVLTF
j_call: TRBJ2-6
v_call: TRBV4-1
d_call: -
clone_size: once

cdr3_nt: TGCAGCGTTGATATGGGACAGGGGGCGCGGACAGATACGCAGTATTTT
cdr3_aa: CSVDMGQGARTDTQYF
j_call: TRBJ2-3
v_call: TRBV29-1
d_call: TRBD1
clone_size: -

cdr3_nt: TGTGCCTGGAGTGGGACAGGCACAGATACGCAGTATTTT
cdr3_aa: CAWSGTGTDTQYF
j_call: TRBJ2-3
v_call: TRBV30
d_call: -
clone_size: few

cdr3_nt: TGTGCCAGCAGCACAGTTGGCACCTCCTACAATGAGCAGTTCTTC
cdr3_aa: CASSTVGTSYNEQFF
j_call: TRBJ2-1
v_call: TRBV7-2
d_call: -
clone_size: few

cdr3_nt: TGCAGCGTTGGGGGGTGGCGGGAGCTGTTTTTT
cdr3_aa: CSVGGWRELFF
j_call: TRBJ2-2
v_call: TRBV29-1
d_call: -
clone_size: once

cdr3_nt: TGTGCCAGCACCCCCGGGCCGGGGGGTAACACTGAAGCTTTCTTT
cdr3_aa: CASTPGPGGNTEAFF
j_call: TRBJ1-1
v_call: TRBV7-7
d_call: -
clone_size: -

cdr3_nt: TGCAGCGTTTGGACAGGGGCCTCGAGCTCCTACGAGCAGTACTTC
cdr3_aa: CSVWTGASSSYEQYF
j_call: TRBJ2-7
v_call: TRBV29-1
d_call: TRBD1
clone_size: once

cdr3_nt: TGTGCCAGTGTCGAAAGGGACAGGGTGAACACCGGGGAGCTGTTTTTT
cdr3_aa: CASVERDRVNTGELFF
j_call: TRBJ2-2
v_call: TRBV19
d_call: TRBD1
clone_size: -

cdr3_nt: TGTGCCACAGGACAGGTGGGGGACATTCAGTACTTC
cdr3_aa: CATGQVGDIQYF
j_call: TRBJ2-4
v_call: TRBV6-5
d_call: TRBD1
clone_size: few

cdr3_nt: TGTGCCTCAAAACCGGGACACGTTTTTAACTATGGCTACACCTTC
cdr3_aa: CASKPGHVFNYGYTF
j_call: TRBJ1-2
v_call: TRBV7-2
d_call: -
clone_size: -

cdr3_nt: TGTGCCAGCAGCTTAGGACCTAAGGGTGGTGAAAAACTGTTTTTT
cdr3_aa: CASSLGPKGGEKLFF
j_call: TRBJ1-4
v_call: TRBV11-2
d_call: -
clone_size: -

cdr3_nt: TGCGCCAGCAGTGAGTCCAGGGTAAGCAATCAGCCCCAGCATTTT
cdr3_aa: CASSESRVSNQPQHF
j_call: TRBJ1-5
v_call: TRBV10-2
d_call: -
clone_size: few

cdr3_nt: TGTGCCAGCACCACTCTAGGGGGGCAAATAGAGACCCAGTACTTC
cdr3_aa: CASTTLGGQIETQYF
j_call: TRBJ2-5
v_call: TRBV2
d_call: -
clone_size: once

cdr3_nt: TGTGCCAGCTCACCAGGGGTACCTATGAACGAGCAGTACTTC
cdr3_aa: CASSPGVPMNEQYF
j_call: TRBJ2-7
v_call: TRBV18
d_call: -
clone_size: -

cdr3_nt: TGTGCCAGCAGTGCCCCTCGGACAGGCTACACCGGGGAGCTGTTTTTT
cdr3_aa: CASSAPRTGYTGELFF
j_call: TRBJ2-2
v_call: TRBV25-1
d_call: TRBD1
clone_size: -

cdr3_nt: TGCAGCGTTGAAGATGGGACAGTGGGGGCGCGTGGCTACACCTTC
cdr3_aa: CSVEDGTVGARGYTF
j_call: TRBJ1-2
v_call: TRBV29-1
d_call: TRBD1
clone_size: -

cdr3_nt: TGTGCTAGTGGTTTGGTGGACGGGAAGTGGAACACTGAAGCTTTCTTT
cdr3_aa: CASGLVDGKWNTEAFF
j_call: TRBJ1-1
v_call: TRBV12-5
d_call: -
clone_size: -

cdr3_nt: TGTGCCATCAGTGAGCACAGGGCCAACTATGGCTACACCTTC
cdr3_aa: CAISEHRANYGYTF
j_call: TRBJ1-2
v_call: TRBV10-3
d_call: -
clone_size: many

cdr3_nt: TGCAGCCTAAGGGACAGGGTGAACACTGAAGCTTTCTTT
cdr3_aa: CSLRDRVNTEAFF
j_call: TRBJ1-1
v_call: TRBV29-1
d_call: TRBD1
clone_size: -

cdr3_nt: TGTGCCAGCAGTCCTGGGACAGCGGGGGTAAATTCACCCCTCCACTTT
cdr3_aa: CASSPGTAGVNSPLHF
j_call: TRBJ1-6
v_call: TRBV27
d_call: TRBD1
clone_size: -

cdr3_nt: TGTGCCTGGAGCGTTTTGGGGTCCTTTGGCTATGGCTACACCTTC
cdr3_aa: CAWSVLGSFGYGYTF
j_call: TRBJ1-2
v_call: TRBV30
d_call: -
clone_size: -

cdr3_nt: TGCGCCAGCAGTGCCAGAAGAGAGACCCAGTACTTC
cdr3_aa: CASSARRETQYF
j_call: TRBJ2-5
v_call: TRBV10-2
d_call: -
clone_size: -

cdr3_nt: TGCAGCGTTTCAAGGGCAGGGAATCAGCCCCAGCATTTT
cdr3_aa: CSVSRAGNQPQHF
j_call: TRBJ1-5
v_call: TRBV29-1
d_call: -
clone_size: few

cdr3_nt: TGTGCCACCAGCTTCCCCAGGGGGTCGAACTATGGCTACACCTTC
cdr3_aa: CATSFPRGSNYGYTF
j_call: TRBJ1-2
v_call: TRBV15
d_call: TRBD1
clone_size: few

cdr3_nt: TGTGCCAGCAGCCAACGAATAGGGGTAATGAGTAATGCTGGGATGAACACTGAAGCTTTCTTT
cdr3_aa: CASSQRIGVMSNAGMNTEAFF
j_call: TRBJ1-1
v_call: TRBV14
d_call: -
clone_size: -